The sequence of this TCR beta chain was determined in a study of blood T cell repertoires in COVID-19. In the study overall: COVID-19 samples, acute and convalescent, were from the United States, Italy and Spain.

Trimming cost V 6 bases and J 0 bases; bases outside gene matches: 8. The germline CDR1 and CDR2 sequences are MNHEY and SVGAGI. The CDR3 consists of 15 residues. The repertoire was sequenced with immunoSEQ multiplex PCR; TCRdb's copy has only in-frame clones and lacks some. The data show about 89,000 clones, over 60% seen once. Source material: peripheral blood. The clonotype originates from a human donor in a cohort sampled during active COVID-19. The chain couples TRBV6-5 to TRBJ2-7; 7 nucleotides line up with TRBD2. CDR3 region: CASRSSGESSYEQYF. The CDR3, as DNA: TGTGCCAGCAGGTCAAGCGGGGAGAGCTCCTACGAGCAGTACTTC.